This T cell receptor beta chain was captured by sequencing in a study of beta chain features in type 1 diabetes. As concerns this clone: Its antigen is as yet unknown.

The V end lost 6 bases, the J end lost 7 bases, and 15 bases lay between the germline ends. Germline loops: CDR1 MDHEN, CDR2 SYDVKM. The CDR3 has 13 residues. General study results and limits: Equally in patients and controls, PCR might preferentially amplify shorter templates. Patients with type 1 diabetes showed fewer VDJ junction insertions and more deletions. Sequencing used cDNA, and cells with high TCR expression could therefore be over-represented.

The investigators reverse transcribed all of the isolated RNA, so they sequenced expressed TCRB transcripts. Some clones are missing from TCRdb's copy, which holds only in-frame ones; the method was immunoSEQ multiplex PCR. The repertoire includes 400,000 to 600,000 clones, about 32% of them detected once, and 0.05% to 0.065% sits in the top ten. V and J are TRBV28 and TRBJ1-2; TRBD1 might be the D (6 bases). The sequenced sample consisted of naive CD4+ T cells from blood. This sequence was found in a man younger than 30 in good health. For the CDR3, the DNA is TGTGCCAGCAGGTTCACAGGGTTCGCTGGCTACACCTTC. It yields the protein CASRFTGFAGYTF.